This is a list of T cell receptor beta chains from one sample in a study of radiation and T cells in renal cell carcinoma. Sequencing was performed with immunoSEQ multiplex PCR; in TCRdb, only in-frame clones are kept and a portion is missing. In the table there are approximately 110,000 clones, 80% to 85% of which are singletons. The starting material was blood, obtained from a patient whose treatment included radiotherapy and nephrectomy. These receptors all come from a woman aged 55-75 years with renal cell carcinoma. CDR3s include the opening cysteine and the closing phenylalanine or tryptophan. The D gene is left open where the match is weak. The size field is filled for only some rows; it gives once, few, many or a size class.

J,size,D,V,DNA,CDR3
TRBJ2-5,.,.,TRBV14,TGTGCCAGCAGTCCATACTACCAAGAGACCCAGTACTTC,CASSPYYQETQYF
TRBJ1-1,.,.,TRBV25-1,TGTGCCAGCAGGGGGGAGGGGGACACTGAAGCTTTCTTT,CASRGEGDTEAFF
TRBJ1-1,few,.,TRBV10-3,TGTGCCATCAGCTTACAGTTGAACACTGAAGCTTTCTTT,CAISLQLNTEAFF
TRBJ2-7,.,TRBD2,TRBV7-9,TGTGCCAGCAGCCCCCGGACTAGCGGAGGATACGAGCAGTACTTC,CASSPRTSGGYEQYF
TRBJ1-1,.,.,TRBV29-1,TGCAGCGCCCAAAGAGGGGGGTCGGGCACTGAAGCTTTCTTT,CSAQRGGSGTEAFF
TRBJ1-4,.,.,TRBV28,TGTGCCAGCAGATCCCGGGGGATTAATGAAAAACTGTTTTTT,CASRSRGINEKLFF
TRBJ2-3,.,TRBD1,TRBV6-5,TGTGCCAGCAGTTCGGGACAGGGAAAGCGTACGCAGTATTTT,CASSSGQGKRTQYF
TRBJ1-3,.,.,TRBV4-2,TGTGCCAGCAGCCAAGATGGAGCCGGGGCTGGAAACACCATATATTTT,CASSQDGAGAGNTIYF
TRBJ2-3,.,.,TRBV7-2,TGTGCCAGCAGCCAACAGGGTCATAGCACAGATACGCAGTATTTT,CASSQQGHSTDTQYF
TRBJ1-1,.,.,TRBV5-1,TGCGCCAGCAGCGGCGGGACACCTGAAGCTTTCTTT,CASSGGTPEAFF
TRBJ1-1,.,.,TRBV4-1,TGCGCCAGCAGCCCAGGGAGACCCGTCCCTGAAGCTTTCTTT,CASSPGRPVPEAFF
TRBJ2-7,once,.,TRBV7-2,TGTGCCAGCAGCTTGACTGGCTTCGGCTACGAGCAGTACTTC,CASSLTGFGYEQYF
TRBJ2-3,.,.,TRBV19,TGTGCCAGTAGTATGGATCCTCAGGGTTCGCAGTATTTT,CASSMDPQGSQYF
TRBJ2-1,.,TRBD1,TRBV10-3,TGTGCCATCACCGTGGACAGGGTCTACAATGAGCAGTTCTTC,CAITVDRVYNEQFF
TRBJ1-1,few,.,TRBV9,TGTGCCAGCAGCACCCGGACTGGACAGCAGAACACTGAAGCTTTCTTT,CASSTRTGQQNTEAFF